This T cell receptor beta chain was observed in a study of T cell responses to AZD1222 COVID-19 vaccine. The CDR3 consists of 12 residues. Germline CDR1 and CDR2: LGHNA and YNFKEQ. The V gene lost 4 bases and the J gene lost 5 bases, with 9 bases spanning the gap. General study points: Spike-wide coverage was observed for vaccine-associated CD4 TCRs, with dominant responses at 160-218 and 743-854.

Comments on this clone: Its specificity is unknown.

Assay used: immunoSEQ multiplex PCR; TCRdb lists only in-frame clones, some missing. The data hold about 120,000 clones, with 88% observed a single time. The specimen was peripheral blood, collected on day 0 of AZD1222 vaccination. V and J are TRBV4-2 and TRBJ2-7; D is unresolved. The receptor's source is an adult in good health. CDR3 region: CASSPSGDEQYF. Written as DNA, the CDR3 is TGTGCCAGCAGCCCGTCGGGCGACGAGCAGTACTTC.